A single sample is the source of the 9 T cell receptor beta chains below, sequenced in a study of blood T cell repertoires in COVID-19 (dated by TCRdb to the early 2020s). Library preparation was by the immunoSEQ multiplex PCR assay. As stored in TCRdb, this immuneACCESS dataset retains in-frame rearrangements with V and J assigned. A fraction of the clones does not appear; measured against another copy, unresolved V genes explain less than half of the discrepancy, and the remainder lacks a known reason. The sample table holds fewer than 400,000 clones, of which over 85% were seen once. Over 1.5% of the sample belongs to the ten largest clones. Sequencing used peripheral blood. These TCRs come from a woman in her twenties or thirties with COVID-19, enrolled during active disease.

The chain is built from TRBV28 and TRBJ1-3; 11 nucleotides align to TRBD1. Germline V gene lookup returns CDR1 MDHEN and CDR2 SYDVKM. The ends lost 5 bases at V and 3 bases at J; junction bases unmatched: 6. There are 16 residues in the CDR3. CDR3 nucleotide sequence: TGTGCCAGCAGTCCAGGACAGGGGGCTAATGGAAACACCATATATTTT. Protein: CASSPGQGANGNTIYF.

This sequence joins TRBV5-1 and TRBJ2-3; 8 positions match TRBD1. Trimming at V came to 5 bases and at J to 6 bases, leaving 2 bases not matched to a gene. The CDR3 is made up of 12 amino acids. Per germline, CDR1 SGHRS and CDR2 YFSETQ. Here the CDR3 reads CASRRTGDTQYF. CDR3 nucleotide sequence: TGCGCCAGCAGAAGGACAGGGGATACGCAGTATTTT.

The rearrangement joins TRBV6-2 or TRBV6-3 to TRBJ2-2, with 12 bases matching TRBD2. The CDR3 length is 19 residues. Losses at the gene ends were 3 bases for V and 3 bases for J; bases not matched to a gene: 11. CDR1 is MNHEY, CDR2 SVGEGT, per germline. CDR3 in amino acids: CASSYVSASGGAYTGELFF. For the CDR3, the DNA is TGTGCCAGCAGTTATGTGTCCGCTAGCGGGGGGGCTTACACCGGGGAGCTGTTTTTT.

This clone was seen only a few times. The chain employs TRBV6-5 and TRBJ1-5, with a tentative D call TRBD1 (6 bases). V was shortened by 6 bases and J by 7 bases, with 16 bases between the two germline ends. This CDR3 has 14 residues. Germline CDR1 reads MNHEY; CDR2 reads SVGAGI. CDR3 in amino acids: CASSYTGQGQPQHF. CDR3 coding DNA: TGTGCCAGCAGCTACACAGGGCAAGGCCAGCCCCAGCATTTT.

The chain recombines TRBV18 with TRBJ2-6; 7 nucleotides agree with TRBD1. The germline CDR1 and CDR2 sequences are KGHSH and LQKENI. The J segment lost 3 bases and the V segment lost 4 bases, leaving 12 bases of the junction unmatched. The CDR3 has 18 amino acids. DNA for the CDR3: TGTGCCAGCTCACTTGGACAGGCCGGGGTGGTTGGGGCCAACGTCCTGACTTTC. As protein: CASSLGQAGVVGANVLTF.

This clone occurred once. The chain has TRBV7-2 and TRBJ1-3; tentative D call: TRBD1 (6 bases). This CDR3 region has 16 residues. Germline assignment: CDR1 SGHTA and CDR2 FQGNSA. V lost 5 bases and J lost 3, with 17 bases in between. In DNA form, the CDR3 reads TGTGCCAGCAGCCCGTCCCCAGGGGCCGGTGGAAACACCATATATTTT. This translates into CASSPSPGAGGNTIYF.

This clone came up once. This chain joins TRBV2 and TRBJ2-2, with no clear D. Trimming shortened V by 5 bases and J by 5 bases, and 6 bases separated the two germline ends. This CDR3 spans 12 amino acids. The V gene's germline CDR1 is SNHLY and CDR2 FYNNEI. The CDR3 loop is CASSTATGELFF. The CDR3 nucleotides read TGTGCCAGCAGTACTGCAACCGGGGAGCTGTTTTTT.

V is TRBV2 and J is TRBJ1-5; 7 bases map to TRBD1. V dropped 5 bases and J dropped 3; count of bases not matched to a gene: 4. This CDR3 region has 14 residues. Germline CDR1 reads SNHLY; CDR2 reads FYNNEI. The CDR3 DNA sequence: TGTGCCAGCAGTCCACAGGGGCTCAATCAGCCCCAGCATTTT. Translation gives CASSPQGLNQPQHF.

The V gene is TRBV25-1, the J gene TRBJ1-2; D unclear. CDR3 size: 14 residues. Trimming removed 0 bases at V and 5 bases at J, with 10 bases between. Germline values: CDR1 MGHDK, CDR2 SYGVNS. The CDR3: CASSEYSGSYGYTF. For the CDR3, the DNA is TGTGCCAGCAGTGAATATTCCGGGTCTTATGGCTACACCTTC.